This T cell receptor (beta chain) was profiled in a study of vaccination and CD4 T cells after COVID-19. Trimming stripped 4 bases from V and 6 bases from J, with 16 bases between. This CDR3 comprises 15 residues. Germline-derived CDR1 and CDR2 are SGHTA and FQGTGA. Overall study results and limits: The median SARS-CoV-2-reactive clonotype number increased from about 20 to 38, without statistical significance.

As for treatment: approximately nine-day PBMC culture with coronavirus spike peptide pools or control peptides (ViraFEST assay). The ViraFEST method relied on peptide pools to expand antigen-specific T cells, followed by TCR sequencing. Culture conditions combined two million PBMCs per well with about 9.2 IU/ml IL-2 and around 9.2 ug/ml peptide pools. Negative selection enriched CD4+ T cells from cultures at about 10 days. The study sequenced cultured CD4+ T cell DNA using the Oncomine TCR Beta short-read assay. Using its own MiXCR run on the PCR reads, TCRdb lists one record per CDR3 protein. Among fewer than 20,000 distinct CDR3 sequences listed, more than 55% were seen once. Concerning this clonotype itself: The antigen is unknown.

Material: CD4+ T cells from blood, cultured in vitro, obtained before SARS-CoV-2 vaccination. The rearrangement uses TRBV7-3 and TRBJ2-1; possible D gene TRBD2, 5 bases. The receptor was derived from a human donor who had recovered from COVID-19. CDR3 nucleotides: TGTGCCAGCAGCTCAGACCGGGCCGGAGGCAATGAGCAGTTCTTC. This encodes CASSSDRAGGNEQFF.